Below are 5 T cell receptor beta chains sequenced from a single sample in a study of T-cell memory formation after mild COVID-19 (dated by TCRdb to the early 2020s). To prepare the library, 5' RACE was applied. Sequenced using an Illumina NovaSeq 6000. In-frame beta chains were kept once TCRdb had trimmed the public reads at Q25 with fastp and called clones with MiXCR. Merged by CDR3 protein, the rows form single entries marked with the most common genes and DNA. In all, the sample holds 580,000 or so distinct CDR3 sequences, and roughly 17% of those were seen once. The ten most abundant clones make up approximately 8.1% of the sample. Sequencing was carried out using PBMCs or a T cell subset sorted from them (not recorded which). All receptors come from an adult woman who had mild COVID-19 (a few samples of this study predate the infection). The sample titles of this study are shuffled in the database, so cell type and time point are left out; the donor was told from shared clones.

This clonotype was detected ten times or more. The V call is TRBV5-1, the J call TRBJ2-4; weak D call: TRBD1 (6 bases). V lost 5 bases and J 1 base, leaving 10 bases between the germline ends. The CDR3 runs to 14 residues. Germline CDR1 and CDR2: SGHRS and YFSETQ. CDR3 region: CASSEGQAKNIQYF. The CDR3, as DNA: TGCGCCAGCAGTGAAGGACAGGCCAAAAACATTCAGTACTTC. The full variable domain, with the rest looked up from reference TRBV5-1 and TRBJ2-4, is KAGVTQTPRYLIKTRGQQVTLSCSPISGHRSVSWYQQTPGQGLQFLFEYFSETQRNKGNFPGRFSGRQFSNSRSEMNVSTLELGDSALYLCASSEGQAKNIQYFGAGTRLSVL.

The sample holds many counts of this clonotype. V usage is TRBV7-8 and J usage is TRBJ1-1; 7 bases line up with TRBD1. There are 15 residues in the CDR3. After removal of 6 bases from V and 4 bases from J, the junction contained 11 bases not matched to a gene. CDR1 and CDR2 (germline): SGHVS, FQNEAQ. In DNA form, the CDR3 reads TGTGCCAGCAGTCAAAACAGGGGACGGGGCACTGAAGCTTTCTTT. Translated: CASSQNRGRGTEAFF.

This clonotype showed up just a few times. The V call is TRBV5-1, the J call TRBJ2-7; 11 positions match TRBD2. The CDR3 consists of 17 residues. Trimming at V came to 4 bases and at J to 3 bases, leaving 12 bases not matched to a gene. Per the germline V gene, CDR1 is SGHRS and CDR2 is YFSETQ. DNA for the CDR3: TGCGCCAGCAGCCTGGGACTAGCGGCCGACTTTATCTACGAGCAGTACTTC. Translating it yields CASSLGLAADFIYEQYF.

This CDR3 is CAISPEGGADTQYF. The CDR3 region has the DNA TGTGCCATCTCCCCCGAGGGTGGGGCAGATACGCAGTATTTT. This chain joins TRBV10-3 and TRBJ2-3, with D perhaps TRBD2 (5 bases). This CDR3 region has 14 residues. Trimming cost V 8 bases and J 4 bases, with 16 bases left between them. Germline V gives CDR1 ENHRY, CDR2 SYGVKD.

This clonotype came up a few times. The DNA for the CDR3 is TGTGCCAGTACGGACGGATTCTCCTACTATGGCTACACCTTC. Its translation: CASTDGFSYYGYTF. The chain has TRBV12-3 or TRBV12-4 and TRBJ1-2, with D uncertain. V was shortened by 9 bases and J by 3 bases, with 17 bases between the two germline ends. The CDR3 sequence is 14 residues long.